Below, 4 T cell receptor beta chains from the same sample are listed, as sequenced in a study of T cells in Graves' hyperthyroidism and ophthalmopathy. Amplification targeted TCR beta CDR3 regions from RNA transcripts. With the HTBI primer set, the TCR CDR3 went through a first round of RT-PCR. In TCRdb, the multiplex PCR reads were re-called with MiXCR into one record per CDR3 protein. The sample has roughly 600,000 distinct CDR3 sequences; approximately 14% are singletons. The sample taken for sequencing was blood. All receptors come from a woman between 45 and 60 years old with Graves' ophthalmopathy.

This clonotype came up many times. The V call is TRBV7-2, the J call TRBJ2-7; D is possibly TRBD1 (6 bases). Between the trimmed V and J ends, which lost 6 bases and 5 bases, there was a span of 14 bases. The germline CDR1 and CDR2 sequences are SGHTA and FQGNSA. There are 13 residues in the CDR3. The CDR3 reads CASSSGVRNEQYF. The CDR3 DNA follows: TGTGCCAGCAGTTCAGGGGTAAGGAACGAGCAGTACTTC.

The count of this clonotype is one. A much more abundant neighbour one base away suggests this may be a read error. This rearrangement joins TRBV5-1 to TRBJ1-2, with a weak D call TRBD1 (5 bases). Germline CDR1 and CDR2: SGHRS and YFSETQ. The CDR3 contains 16 residues. The CDR3, as DNA: TGCGCCAACAGCTTGGAAGGAGTGGGGGAAGTTATTGGCTACACCTTC. Protein product: CANSLEGVGEVIGYTF.

This clonotype was counted only a few times. A read error may be the cause here, since a much bigger clone is one base away. This chain links TRBV5-1 with TRBJ2-1; 7 nucleotides agree with TRBD2. This CDR3 region has 16 residues. Germline trimming cut 7 bases from V and 5 bases from J; bases unmatched to any gene: 15. Looked up from germline, CDR1 is SGHRS and CDR2 is YFSETQ. The CDR3 spells CASWEGTPTFHNEQFF. The CDR3 bases are TGCGCCAGCTGGGAGGGGACCCCAACCTTCCACAATGAGCAGTTCTTC.

This clonotype has a count of ten or more. The J gene is TRBJ1-2, the V gene TRBV7-2; D is unclear. The CDR3 has 14 residues. Trimming stripped 9 bases from V and 2 bases from J, with 16 bases between. Germline V lookup: CDR1 SGHTA, CDR2 FQGNSA. The CDR3 reads CASGVLGKNYGYTF. Written as DNA, the CDR3 is TGTGCCAGTGGCGTACTTGGGAAAAACTATGGCTACACCTTC.